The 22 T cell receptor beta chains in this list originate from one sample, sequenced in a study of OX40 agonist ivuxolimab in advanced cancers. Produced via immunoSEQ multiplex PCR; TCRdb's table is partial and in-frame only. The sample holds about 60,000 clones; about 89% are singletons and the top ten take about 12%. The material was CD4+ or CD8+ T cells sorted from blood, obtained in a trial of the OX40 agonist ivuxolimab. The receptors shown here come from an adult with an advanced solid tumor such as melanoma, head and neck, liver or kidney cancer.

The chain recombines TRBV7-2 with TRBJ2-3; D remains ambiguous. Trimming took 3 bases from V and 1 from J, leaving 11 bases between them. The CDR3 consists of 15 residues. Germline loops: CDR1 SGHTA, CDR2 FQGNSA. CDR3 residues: CASSLVGDGTDTQYF. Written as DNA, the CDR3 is TGTGCCAGCAGCTTGGTAGGTGATGGCACAGATACGCAGTATTTT.

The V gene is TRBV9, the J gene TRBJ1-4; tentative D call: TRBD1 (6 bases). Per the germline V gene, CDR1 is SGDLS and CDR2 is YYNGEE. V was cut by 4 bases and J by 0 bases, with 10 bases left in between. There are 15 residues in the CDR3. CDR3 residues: CASSPQGSTNEKLFF. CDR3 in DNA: TGTGCCAGCAGCCCCCAGGGGTCAACTAATGAAAAACTGTTTTTT.

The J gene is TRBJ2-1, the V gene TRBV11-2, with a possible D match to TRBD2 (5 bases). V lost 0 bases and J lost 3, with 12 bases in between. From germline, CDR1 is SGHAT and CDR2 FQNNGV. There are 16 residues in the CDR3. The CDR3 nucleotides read TGTGCCAGCAGCTTAGAGGCTAGCCCCCTCTACAATGAGCAGTTCTTC. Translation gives CASSLEASPLYNEQFF.

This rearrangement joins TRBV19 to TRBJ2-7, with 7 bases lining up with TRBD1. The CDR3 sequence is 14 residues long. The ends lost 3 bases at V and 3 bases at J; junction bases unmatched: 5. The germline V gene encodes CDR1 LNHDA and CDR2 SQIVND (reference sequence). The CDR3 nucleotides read TGTGCCAGTAGTATCAGGGGGTTGGTCTACGAGCAGTACTTC. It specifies CASSIRGLVYEQYF.

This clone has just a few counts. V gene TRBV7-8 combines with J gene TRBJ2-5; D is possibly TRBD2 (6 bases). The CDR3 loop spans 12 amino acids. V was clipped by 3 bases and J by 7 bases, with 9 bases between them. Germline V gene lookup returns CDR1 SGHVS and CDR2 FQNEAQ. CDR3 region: CASSLEGWTQYF. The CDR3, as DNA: TGTGCCAGCAGCTTGGAGGGGTGGACCCAGTACTTC.

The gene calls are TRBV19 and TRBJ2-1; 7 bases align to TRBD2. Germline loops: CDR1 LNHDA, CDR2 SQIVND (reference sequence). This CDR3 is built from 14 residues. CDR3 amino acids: CAAGWEGSGNEQFF. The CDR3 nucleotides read TGTGCGGCTGGGTGGGAGGGTTCAGGCAATGAGCAGTTCTTC.

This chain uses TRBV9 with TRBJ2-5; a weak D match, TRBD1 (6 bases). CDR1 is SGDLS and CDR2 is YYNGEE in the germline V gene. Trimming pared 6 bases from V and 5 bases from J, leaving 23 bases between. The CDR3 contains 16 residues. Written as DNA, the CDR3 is TGTGCCAGCACCAGGGGAAGGGCCGTGCTGGGGGAGACCCAGTACTTC. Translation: CASTRGRAVLGETQYF.

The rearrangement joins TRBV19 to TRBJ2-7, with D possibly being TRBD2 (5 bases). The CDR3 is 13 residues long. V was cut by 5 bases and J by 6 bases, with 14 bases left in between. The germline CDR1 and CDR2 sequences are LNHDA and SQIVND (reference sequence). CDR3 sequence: CASSSSPGGEQYV. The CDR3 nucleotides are TGTGCCAGTAGTTCCTCCCCAGGAGGCGAGCAGTACGTC.

CDR3 loop: CASSPQSSYNEQFF. In DNA form, the CDR3 reads TGTGCCAGTAGCCCACAGAGCAGCTACAATGAGCAGTTCTTC. V gene TRBV19 combines with J gene TRBJ2-1; D is undetermined. With 6 bases removed from V and 3 bases from J, the gap between germline ends came to 12 bases. This CDR3 region has 14 residues. From germline, CDR1 is LNHDA and CDR2 SQIVND (reference sequence).

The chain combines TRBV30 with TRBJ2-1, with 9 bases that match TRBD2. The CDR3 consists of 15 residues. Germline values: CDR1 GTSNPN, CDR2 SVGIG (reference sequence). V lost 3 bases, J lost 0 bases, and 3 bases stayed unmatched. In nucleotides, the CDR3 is TGTGCCTGGAGCCAACTAGCGGGCTCCTACAATGAGCAGTTCTTC. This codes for CAWSQLAGSYNEQFF.

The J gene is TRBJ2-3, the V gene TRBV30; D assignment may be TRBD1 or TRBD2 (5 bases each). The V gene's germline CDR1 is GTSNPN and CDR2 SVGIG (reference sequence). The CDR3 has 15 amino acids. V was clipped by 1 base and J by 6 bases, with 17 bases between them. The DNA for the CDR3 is TGTGCCTGGAGTGGGGCTAGCCCAAGGGGCGATACGCAGTATTTT. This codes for CAWSGASPRGDTQYF.

CDR3: CASSSGTRTYEQYF. CDR3 bases: TGTGCCAGCAGCTCCGGGACGCGGACCTACGAGCAGTACTTC. The chain employs TRBV5-6 and TRBJ2-7, with D perhaps being TRBD1 or TRBD2 (5 bases each). CDR3 size: 14 residues. Germline CDR1 is SGHDT and CDR2 is YYEEEE. The V gene lost 3 bases and the J gene lost 2 bases, with 12 bases spanning the gap.

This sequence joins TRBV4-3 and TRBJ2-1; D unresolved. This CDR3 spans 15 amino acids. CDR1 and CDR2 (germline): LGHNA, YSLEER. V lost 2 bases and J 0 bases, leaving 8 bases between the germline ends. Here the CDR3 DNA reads TGCGCCAGCAGCCAAACTTCTAGCTCCTACAATGAGCAGTTCTTC. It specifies CASSQTSSSYNEQFF.

CDR3 region: CAISEGASGAFF. In DNA, the CDR3 is TGTGCCATCAGTGAAGGGGCATCGGGGGCTTTCTTT. This chain joins TRBV10-3 and TRBJ1-1; tentatively, D is TRBD1 (5 bases). Trimming shortened V by 3 bases and J by 11 bases, and 13 bases separated the two germline ends. Germline assignment: CDR1 ENHRY and CDR2 SYGVKD. The CDR3 extends over 12 amino acids.

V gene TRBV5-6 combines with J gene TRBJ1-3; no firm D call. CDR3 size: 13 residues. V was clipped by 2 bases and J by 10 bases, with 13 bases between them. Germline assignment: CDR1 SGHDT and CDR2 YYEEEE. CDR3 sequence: CASSFTVLGTIYF. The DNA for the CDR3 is TGTGCCAGCAGCTTTACGGTCTTAGGGACCATATATTTT.

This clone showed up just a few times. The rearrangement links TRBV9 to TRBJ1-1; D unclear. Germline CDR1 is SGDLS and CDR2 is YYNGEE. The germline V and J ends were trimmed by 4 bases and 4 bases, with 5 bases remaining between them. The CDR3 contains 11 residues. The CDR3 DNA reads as TGTGCCAGCAGCCGAGGCACTGAAGCTTTCTTT. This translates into CASSRGTEAFF. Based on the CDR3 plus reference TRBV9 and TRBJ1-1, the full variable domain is DSGVTQTPKHLITATGQRVTLRCSPRSGDLSVYWYQQSLDQGLQFLIQYYNGEERAKGNILERFSAQQFPDLHSELNLSSLELGDSALYFCASSRGTEAFFGQGTRLTVV.

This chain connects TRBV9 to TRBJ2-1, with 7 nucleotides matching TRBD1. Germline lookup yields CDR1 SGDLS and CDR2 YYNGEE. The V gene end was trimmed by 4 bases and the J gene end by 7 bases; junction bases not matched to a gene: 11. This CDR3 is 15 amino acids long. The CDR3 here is CASSTGDSRQNEQFF. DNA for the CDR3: TGTGCCAGCAGCACCGGGGACAGCAGGCAGAATGAGCAGTTCTTC. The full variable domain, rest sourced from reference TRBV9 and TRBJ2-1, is DSGVTQTPKHLITATGQRVTLRCSPRSGDLSVYWYQQSLDQGLQFLIQYYNGEERAKGNILERFSAQQFPDLHSELNLSSLELGDSALYFCASSTGDSRQNEQFFGPGTRLTVL.

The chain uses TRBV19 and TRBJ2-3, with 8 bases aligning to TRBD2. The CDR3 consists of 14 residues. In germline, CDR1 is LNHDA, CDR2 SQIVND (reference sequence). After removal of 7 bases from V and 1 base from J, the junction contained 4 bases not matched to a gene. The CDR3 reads CASKAGAGTDTQYF. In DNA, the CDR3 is TGTGCCAGTAAAGCGGGGGCTGGCACAGATACGCAGTATTTT.

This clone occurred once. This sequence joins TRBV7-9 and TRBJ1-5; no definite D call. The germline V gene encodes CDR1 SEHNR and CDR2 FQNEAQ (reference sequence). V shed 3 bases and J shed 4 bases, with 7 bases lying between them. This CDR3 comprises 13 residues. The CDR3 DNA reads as TGTGCCAGCAGCTTTCCGGGGAATCAGCCCCAGCATTTT. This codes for CASSFPGNQPQHF.

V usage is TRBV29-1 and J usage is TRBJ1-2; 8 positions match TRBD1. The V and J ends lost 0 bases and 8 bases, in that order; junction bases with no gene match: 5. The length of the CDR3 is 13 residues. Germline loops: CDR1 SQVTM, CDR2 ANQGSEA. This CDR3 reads CSVEDMTGEGYTF. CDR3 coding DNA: TGCAGCGTTGAAGATATGACAGGGGAAGGCTACACCTTC. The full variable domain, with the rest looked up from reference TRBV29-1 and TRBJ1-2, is SAVISQKPSRDICQRGTSLTIQCQVDSQVTMMFWYRQQPGQSLTLIATANQGSEATYESGFVIDKFPISRPNLTFSTLTVSNMSPEDSSIYLCSVEDMTGEGYTFGSGTRLTVV.

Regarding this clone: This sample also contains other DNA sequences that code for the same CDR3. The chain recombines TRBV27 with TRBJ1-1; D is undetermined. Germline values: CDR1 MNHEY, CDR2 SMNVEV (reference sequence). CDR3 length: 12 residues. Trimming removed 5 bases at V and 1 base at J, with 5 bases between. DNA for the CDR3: TGTGCCAGCAGTACGGGGAACACTGAAGCTTTCTTT. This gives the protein CASSTGNTEAFF.

CDR3: CASSPDFGQGSFLPPVQPQHF. DNA for the CDR3: TGTGCCAGCAGCCCCGATTTTGGACAGGGGTCCTTCCTCCCCCCTGTTCAGCCCCAGCATTTT. This rearrangement joins TRBV7-8 to TRBJ1-5; 9 nucleotides align to TRBD1. Germline trimming cut 5 bases from V and 6 bases from J; bases unmatched to any gene: 26. This CDR3 region has 21 residues. The V gene's germline CDR1 is SGHVS and CDR2 FQNEAQ.